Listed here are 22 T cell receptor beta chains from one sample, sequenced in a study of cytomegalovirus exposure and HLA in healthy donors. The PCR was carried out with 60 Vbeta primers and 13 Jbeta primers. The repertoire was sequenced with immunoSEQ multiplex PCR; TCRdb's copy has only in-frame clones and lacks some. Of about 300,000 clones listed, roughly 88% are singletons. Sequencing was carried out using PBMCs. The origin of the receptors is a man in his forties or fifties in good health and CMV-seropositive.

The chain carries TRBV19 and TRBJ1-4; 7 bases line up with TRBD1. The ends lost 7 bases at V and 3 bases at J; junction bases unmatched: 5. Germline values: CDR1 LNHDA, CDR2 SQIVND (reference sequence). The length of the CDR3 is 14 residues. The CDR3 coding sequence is TGTGCCAGTACGACAGGGACCGCTAATGAAAAACTGTTTTTT. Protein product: CASTTGTANEKLFF.

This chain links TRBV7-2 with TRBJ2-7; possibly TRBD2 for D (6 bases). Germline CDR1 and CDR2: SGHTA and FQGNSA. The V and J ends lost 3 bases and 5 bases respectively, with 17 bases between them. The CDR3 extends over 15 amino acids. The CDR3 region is CASSFLSGRMNEQYF. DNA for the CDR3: TGTGCCAGCAGCTTCCTTAGCGGCCGTATGAACGAGCAGTACTTC. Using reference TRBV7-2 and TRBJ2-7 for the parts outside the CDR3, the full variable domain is GAGVSQSPSNKVTEKGKDVELRCDPISGHTALYWYRQSLGQGLEFLIYFQGNSAPDKSGLPSDRFSAERTGGSVSTLTIQRTQQEDSAVYLCASSFLSGRMNEQYFGPGTRLTVT.

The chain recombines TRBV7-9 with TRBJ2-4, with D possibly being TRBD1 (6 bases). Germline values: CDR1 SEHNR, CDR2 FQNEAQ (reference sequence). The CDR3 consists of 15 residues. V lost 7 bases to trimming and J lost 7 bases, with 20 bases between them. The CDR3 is CASTPEQGYINIQYF. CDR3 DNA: TGTGCCAGCACCCCGGAACAGGGTTATATCAACATTCAGTACTTC.

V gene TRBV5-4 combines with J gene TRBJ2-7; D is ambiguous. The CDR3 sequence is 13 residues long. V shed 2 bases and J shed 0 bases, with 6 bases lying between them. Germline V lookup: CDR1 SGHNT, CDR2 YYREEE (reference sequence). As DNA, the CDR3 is TGTGCCAGCAGCTTCAAGAGCTCCTACGAGCAGTACTTC. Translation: CASSFKSSYEQYF.

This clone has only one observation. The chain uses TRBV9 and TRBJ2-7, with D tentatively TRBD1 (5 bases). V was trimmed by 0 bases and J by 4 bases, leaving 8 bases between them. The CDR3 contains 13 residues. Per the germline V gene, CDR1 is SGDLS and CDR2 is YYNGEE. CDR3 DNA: TGTGCCAGCAGCGTAGCTAGGGGTTACGAGCAGTACTTC. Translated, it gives CASSVARGYEQYF.

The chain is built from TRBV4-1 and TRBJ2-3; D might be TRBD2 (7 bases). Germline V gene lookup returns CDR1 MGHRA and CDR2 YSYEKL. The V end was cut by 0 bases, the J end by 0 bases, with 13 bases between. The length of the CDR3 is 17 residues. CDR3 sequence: CASSQDGAGASTDTQYF. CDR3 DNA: TGCGCCAGCAGCCAAGATGGGGCGGGGGCTAGCACAGATACGCAGTATTTT.

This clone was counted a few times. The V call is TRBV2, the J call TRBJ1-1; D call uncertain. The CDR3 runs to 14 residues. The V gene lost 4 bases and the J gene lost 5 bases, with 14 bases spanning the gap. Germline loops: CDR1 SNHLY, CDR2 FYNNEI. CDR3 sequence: CASSAAAPRTEAFF. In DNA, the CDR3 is TGTGCCAGCAGTGCAGCGGCACCGAGGACTGAAGCTTTCTTT.

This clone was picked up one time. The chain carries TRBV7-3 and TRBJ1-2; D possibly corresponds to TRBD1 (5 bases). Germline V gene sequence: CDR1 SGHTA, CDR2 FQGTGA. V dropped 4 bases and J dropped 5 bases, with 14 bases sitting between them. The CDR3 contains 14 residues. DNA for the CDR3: TGTGCCAGCAGCTACGACAGTAATAGTTATGGCTACACCTTC. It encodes CASSYDSNSYGYTF.

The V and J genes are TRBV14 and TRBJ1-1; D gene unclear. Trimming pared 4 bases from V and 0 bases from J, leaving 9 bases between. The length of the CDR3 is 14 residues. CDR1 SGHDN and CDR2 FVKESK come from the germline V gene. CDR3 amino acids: CASSPPGMNTEAFF. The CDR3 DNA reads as TGTGCCAGCAGCCCTCCGGGGATGAACACTGAAGCTTTCTTT.

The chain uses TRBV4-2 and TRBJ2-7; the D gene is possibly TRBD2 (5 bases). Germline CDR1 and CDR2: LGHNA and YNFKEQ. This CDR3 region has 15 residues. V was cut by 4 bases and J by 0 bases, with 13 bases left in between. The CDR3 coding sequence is TGTGCCAGCAGCCCCCGTAGGGAGAGCTCCTACGAGCAGTACTTC. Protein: CASSPRRESSYEQYF.

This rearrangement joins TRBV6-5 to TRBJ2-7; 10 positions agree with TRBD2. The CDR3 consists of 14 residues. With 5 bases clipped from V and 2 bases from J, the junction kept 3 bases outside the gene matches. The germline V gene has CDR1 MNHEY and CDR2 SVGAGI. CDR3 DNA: TGTGCCAGCAGTCGAGCGGGAGGGCCCTACGAGCAGTACTTC. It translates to CASSRAGGPYEQYF.

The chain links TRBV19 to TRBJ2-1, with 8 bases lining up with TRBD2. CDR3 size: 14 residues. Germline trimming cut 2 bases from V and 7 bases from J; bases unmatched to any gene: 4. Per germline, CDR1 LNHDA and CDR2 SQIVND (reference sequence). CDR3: CASSITGRANEQFF. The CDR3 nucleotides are TGTGCCAGTAGTATAACCGGGAGGGCAAATGAGCAGTTCTTC.

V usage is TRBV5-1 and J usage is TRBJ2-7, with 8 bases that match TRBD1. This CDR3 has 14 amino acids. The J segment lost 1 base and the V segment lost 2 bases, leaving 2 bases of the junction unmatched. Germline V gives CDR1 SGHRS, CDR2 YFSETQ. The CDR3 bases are TGCGCCAGCAGCTTTGGACAGGGTTCCTACGAGCAGTACTTC. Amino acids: CASSFGQGSYEQYF. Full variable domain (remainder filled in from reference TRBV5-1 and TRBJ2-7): KAGVTQTPRYLIKTRGQQVTLSCSPISGHRSVSWYQQTPGQGLQFLFEYFSETQRNKGNFPGRFSGRQFSNSRSEMNVSTLELGDSALYLCASSFGQGSYEQYFGPGTRLTVT.

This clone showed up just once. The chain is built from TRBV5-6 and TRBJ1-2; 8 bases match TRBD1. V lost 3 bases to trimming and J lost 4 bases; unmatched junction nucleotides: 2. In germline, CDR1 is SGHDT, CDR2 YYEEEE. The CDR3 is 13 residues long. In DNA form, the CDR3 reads TGTGCCAGCAGCTCAGGACAGGGCTATGGCTACACCTTC. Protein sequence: CASSSGQGYGYTF.

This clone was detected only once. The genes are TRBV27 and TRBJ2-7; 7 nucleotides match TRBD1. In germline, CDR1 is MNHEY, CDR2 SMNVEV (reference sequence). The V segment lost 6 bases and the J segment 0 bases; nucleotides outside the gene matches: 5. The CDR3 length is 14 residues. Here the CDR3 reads CASRPGTDSYEQYF. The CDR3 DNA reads TGTGCCAGCAGGCCCGGGACAGACTCCTACGAGCAGTACTTC.

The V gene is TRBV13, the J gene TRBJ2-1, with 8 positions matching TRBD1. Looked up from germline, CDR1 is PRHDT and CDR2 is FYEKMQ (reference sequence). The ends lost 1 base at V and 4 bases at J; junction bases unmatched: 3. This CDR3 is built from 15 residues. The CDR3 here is CASSLEGTGYNEQFF. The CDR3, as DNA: TGTGCCAGCAGCTTAGAGGGGACAGGTTACAATGAGCAGTTCTTC.

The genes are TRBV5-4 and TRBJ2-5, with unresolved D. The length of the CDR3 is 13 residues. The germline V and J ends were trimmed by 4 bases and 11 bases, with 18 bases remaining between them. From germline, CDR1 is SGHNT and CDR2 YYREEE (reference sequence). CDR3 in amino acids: CASSPEGRRSQYF. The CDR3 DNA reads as TGTGCCAGCAGCCCTGAAGGCCGGAGATCACAGTACTTC.

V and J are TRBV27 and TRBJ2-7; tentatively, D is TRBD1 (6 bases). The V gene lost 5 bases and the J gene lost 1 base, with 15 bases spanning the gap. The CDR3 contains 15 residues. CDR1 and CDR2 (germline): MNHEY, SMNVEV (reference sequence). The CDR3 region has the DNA TGTGCCAGCAGTATACACCCAGGGGTATCCTACGAGCAGTACTTC. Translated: CASSIHPGVSYEQYF.

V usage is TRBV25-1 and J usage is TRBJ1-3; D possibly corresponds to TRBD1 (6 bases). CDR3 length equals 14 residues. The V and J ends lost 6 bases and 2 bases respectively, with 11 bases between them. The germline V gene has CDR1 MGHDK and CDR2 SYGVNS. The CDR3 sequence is CASRRGGAGNTIYF. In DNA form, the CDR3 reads TGTGCCAGCAGGAGGGGGGGCGCTGGAAACACCATATATTTT.

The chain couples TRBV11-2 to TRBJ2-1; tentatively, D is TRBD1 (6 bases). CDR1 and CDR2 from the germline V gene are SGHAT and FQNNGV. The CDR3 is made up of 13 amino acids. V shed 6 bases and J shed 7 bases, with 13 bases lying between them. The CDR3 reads CASRGGIGNEQFF. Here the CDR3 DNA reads TGTGCCAGCAGAGGGGGTATTGGGAATGAGCAGTTCTTC.

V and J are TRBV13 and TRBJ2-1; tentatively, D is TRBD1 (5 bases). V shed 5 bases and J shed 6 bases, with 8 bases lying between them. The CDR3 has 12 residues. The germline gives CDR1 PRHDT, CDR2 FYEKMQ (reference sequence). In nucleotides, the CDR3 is TGTGCCAGCAGCATACAGGCCAATGAGCAGTTCTTC. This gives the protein CASSIQANEQFF.

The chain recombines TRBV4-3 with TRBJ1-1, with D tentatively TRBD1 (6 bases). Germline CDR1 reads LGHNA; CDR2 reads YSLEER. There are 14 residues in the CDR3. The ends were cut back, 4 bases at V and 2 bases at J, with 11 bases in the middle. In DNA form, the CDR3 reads TGCGCCAGCAGCCGGTGGACAGCCAACACTGAAGCTTTCTTT. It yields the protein CASSRWTANTEAFF.